This entry lists 6 T cell receptor beta chains sequenced from one sample in a study of siplizumab effects on memory and regulatory T cells. The table came from immunoSEQ multiplex PCR; TCRdb's copy has only in-frame clones and leaves some out. Seen here are about 68,000 clones, 93% observed once, and the top ten hold about 5%. Material for sequencing was CD8+ T cells sorted from blood. The receptor source for this set is a human donor in good health.

The V call is TRBV20-1, the J call TRBJ1-2; D remains ambiguous. V lost 4 bases, J lost 7 bases, and 7 bases lay in between. The CDR3 totals 10 residues. Germline V gene sequence: CDR1 DFQATT, CDR2 SNEGSKA (reference sequence). CDR3 sequence reads: CSATGSGYTF. The CDR3 DNA reads as TGCAGTGCTACTGGGTCTGGCTACACCTTC.

The chain links TRBV4-1 to TRBJ2-2; no firm D call. Germline V lookup: CDR1 MGHRA, CDR2 YSYEKL. The CDR3 length is 13 residues. The V end was cut by 4 bases, the J end by 6 bases, with 9 bases between. The CDR3 spells CASSPLESGELFF. CDR3 DNA sequence: TGCGCCAGCAGCCCCCTCGAGTCCGGGGAGCTGTTTTTT.

J is TRBJ2-5 and V is TRBV6-5; TRBD2 aligns across 7 bases. The J call may be faulty, since TRBJ2-7 better matches the DNA end. CDR3 size: 14 residues. CDR1 and CDR2 (germline): MNHEY, SVGAGI. CDR3 region: CASSRDYSAPEQYF. For the CDR3, the DNA is TGTGCCAGCAGCCGGGACTATTCCGCCCCCGAGCAGTACTTC.

The CDR3 DNA reads as TGTGCCAGCTCCCCGAGTGTGCAGGCCGAGCAGTACTTC. This encodes CASSPSVQAEQYF. This sequence joins TRBV18 and TRBJ2-7; D remains unclear. Trimming shortened V by 6 bases and J by 6 bases, and 15 bases separated the two germline ends. CDR1 and CDR2 (germline): KGHSH, LQKENI. This CDR3 has 13 amino acids.

J is TRBJ1-3 and V is TRBV5-1; D gene uncertain. Germline V gene data show CDR1 as SGHRS and CDR2 as YFSETQ. CDR3 length: 16 amino acids. The V end was cut by 0 bases, the J end by 0 bases, with 10 bases between. The CDR3 DNA is TGCGCCAGCAGCTTGGACAGAGCAAGCTCTGGAAACACCATATATTTT. It yields the protein CASSLDRASSGNTIYF.

This sequence joins TRBV9 and TRBJ2-3; D unclear. The CDR3 spans 11 residues. Trimming removed 5 bases at V and 9 bases at J, with 10 bases between. From germline, CDR1 is SGDLS and CDR2 YYNGEE. The CDR3 DNA reads TGTGCCAGCAGGGAAGTTAACACGCAGTATTTT. This sequence encodes CASREVNTQYF.